What follows are 32 T cell receptor beta chains derived from one specimen sequenced in a study of cytomegalovirus exposure and HLA in healthy donors. The PCR contained 60 Vbeta and 13 Jbeta primers. Here immunoSEQ multiplex PCR was the method, and the copy in TCRdb shows in-frame clones only, minus some. Its listing shows around 74,000 clones. Sequenced material: PBMCs. These receptors originate from a man aged 25 to 40 in good health and CMV-seronegative.

V is TRBV5-1 and J is TRBJ1-4, with 11 bases identical to TRBD1. Germline V gene data show CDR1 as SGHRS and CDR2 as YFSETQ. V was pared by 4 bases and J by 7 bases, with 6 bases of the junction left unmatched. This CDR3 has 15 residues. CDR3 protein: CASSQGTGGGEKLFF. DNA for the CDR3: TGCGCCAGCAGCCAGGGGACAGGGGGTGGTGAAAAACTGTTTTTT.

This sequence joins TRBV6-5 and TRBJ1-6, with D maybe TRBD1 (5 bases). The CDR3 contains 15 residues. The germline CDR1 and CDR2 sequences are MNHEY and SVGAGI. The V end was cut by 6 bases, the J end by 7 bases, with 16 bases between. DNA of the CDR3: TGTGCCAGCAGGCGCACCGGGACTCAGAATTCACCCCTCCACTTT. It is translated as CASRRTGTQNSPLHF.

The V gene is TRBV11-2, the J gene TRBJ2-7, with TRBD2 matching over 11 bases. CDR1 SGHAT and CDR2 FQNNGV come from the germline V gene. This CDR3 comprises 17 residues. V shed 1 base, J shed 0 bases, and the junction held 5 bases outside the gene matches. The DNA for the CDR3 is TGTGCCAGCAGCTTAGTGGCTAGCGGGGGGAGCTCCTACGAGCAGTACTTC. The encoded protein is CASSLVASGGSSYEQYF.

The V gene is TRBV18, the J gene TRBJ2-7; D is possibly TRBD1 (5 bases). Germline V lookup: CDR1 KGHSH, CDR2 LQKENI. This CDR3 has 11 residues. V was pared by 4 bases and J by 5 bases, with 6 bases between. As DNA, the CDR3 is TGTGCCAGCTCACAAGGGGACGAGCAGTACTTC. Its translation is CASSQGDEQYF.

The chain employs TRBV27 and TRBJ2-7; TRBD2 matches at 7 bases. The germline V gene encodes CDR1 MNHEY and CDR2 SMNVEV (reference sequence). V gave up 6 bases and J gave up 3 bases; unmatched junction bases: 23. CDR3 length equals 19 residues. The CDR3 nucleotides are TGTGCCAGCAGCATCGTGGGGGGGGTAGGTCGCGGTGGGAGCTACGAGCAGTACTTC. Translated, it gives CASSIVGGVGRGGSYEQYF.

The V gene is TRBV9, the J gene TRBJ1-2; D unclear. The CDR3 is 13 amino acids. The V end lost 5 bases, the J end lost 6 bases, and 14 bases lay between the germline ends. In germline, CDR1 is SGDLS, CDR2 YYNGEE. Here the CDR3 reads CASSKRPEDGYTF. The CDR3 DNA is TGTGCCAGCAGTAAAAGGCCCGAGGATGGCTACACCTTC.

This chain uses TRBV2 with TRBJ2-6; D gene unclear. The CDR3 runs 15 residues. Germline CDR1 is SNHLY and CDR2 is FYNNEI. V shed 6 bases and J shed 0 bases, with 9 bases lying between them. DNA for the CDR3: TGTGCCAGCAGGGTAGAAAGCTCTGGGGCCAACGTCCTGACTTTC. This codes for CASRVESSGANVLTF.

The chain recombines TRBV19 with TRBJ1-5; TRBD1 is a possible D gene (5 bases). V lost 7 bases and J 10 bases, leaving 20 bases between the germline ends. CDR1 is LNHDA, CDR2 SQIVND, per germline (reference sequence). The CDR3 spans 14 residues. The CDR3 DNA sequence: TGTGCCAGTACCTGGCCGGGGGTTCTGGAACCCCAGCATTTT. Translated, it gives CASTWPGVLEPQHF.

Written as DNA, the CDR3 is TGTGCCAGCAGCGTAGTGGGACTAGCTCTAAGCGAGCAGTTCTTC. This encodes CASSVVGLALSEQFF. This chain connects TRBV9 to TRBJ2-1, with 9 positions matching TRBD2. The germline CDR1 and CDR2 sequences are SGDLS and YYNGEE. V lost 0 bases and J lost 10; bases outside the gene matches: 8. The CDR3 is made up of 15 amino acids.

The rearrangement links TRBV9 to TRBJ2-7; TRBD2 might be the D (6 bases). The CDR3 length is 11 residues. Germline V gene data show CDR1 as SGDLS and CDR2 as YYNGEE. Trimming shortened V by 0 bases and J by 9 bases, and 7 bases separated the two germline ends. The CDR3 loop is CASSVAGRQYF. The CDR3 nucleotides are TGTGCCAGCAGCGTAGCCGGGAGGCAGTACTTC.

The chain uses TRBV9 and TRBJ1-1, with TRBD1 identical over 7 bases. V shed 2 bases and J 4 bases; nucleotides not matched to a gene: 2. Germline-derived CDR1 and CDR2 are SGDLS and YYNGEE. This CDR3 has 13 residues. Here the CDR3 reads CASSVGQSTEAFF. The CDR3 nucleotides are TGTGCCAGCAGCGTGGGACAGTCCACTGAAGCTTTCTTT.

The chain has TRBV4-1 and TRBJ1-4, with 11 bases identical to TRBD1. Germline V CDR1 and CDR2: MGHRA, YSYEKL. Trimming removed 0 bases from V and 6 bases from J; junction bases left unmatched: 3. The CDR3 sequence is 16 residues long. The CDR3 coding sequence is TGCGCCAGCAGCCAAGAATGGGACAGGGGGGATGAAAAACTGTTTTTT. Residues: CASSQEWDRGDEKLFF.

The rearrangement uses TRBV6-1 and TRBJ2-1; D perhaps matches TRBD1 (5 bases). The CDR3 has 13 amino acids. Germline loops: CDR1 MNHNS, CDR2 SASEGT. V was trimmed by 2 bases and J by 7 bases, leaving 9 bases between them. In DNA form, the CDR3 reads TGTGCCAGCAGTGAAAGGACAACTAATGAGCAGTTCTTC. Translating gives CASSERTTNEQFF.

This chain joins TRBV25-1 and TRBJ2-3; TRBD2 agrees at 12 bases. The germline V gene has CDR1 MGHDK and CDR2 SYGVNS. After removal of 10 bases from V and 11 bases from J, the junction contained 10 bases not matched to a gene. The CDR3 runs to 13 residues. As DNA, the CDR3 is TGTGCCAAGCGGGCTAGCGGGAGGGCCGGGCAGTATTTT. Amino acids: CAKRASGRAGQYF.

In nucleotides, the CDR3 is TGTGCCAGCAGTCCCCGACAGGGCCTTACCAGCAATCAGCCCCAGCATTTT. The encoded protein is CASSPRQGLTSNQPQHF. This sequence joins TRBV27 and TRBJ1-5, with 7 bases aligning to TRBD1. The trim removed 5 bases at V and 1 base at J, leaving 11 bases unmatched. The CDR3 runs 17 residues. Per germline, CDR1 MNHEY and CDR2 SMNVEV (reference sequence).

The chain is built from TRBV11-2 and TRBJ2-1, with 14 bases lining up with TRBD2. Trimming cost V 3 bases and J 7 bases; bases outside gene matches: 2. The V gene's germline CDR1 is SGHAT and CDR2 FQNNGV. This CDR3 comprises 15 residues. The CDR3 nucleotides are TGTGCCAGCAGCTTGACTAGCGGGGGGGCGAATGAGCAGTTCTTC. Its translation: CASSLTSGGANEQFF. The entire variable domain, with the rest obtained from reference TRBV11-2 and TRBJ2-1, is as follows: EAGVAQSPRYKIIEKRQSVAFWCNPISGHATLYWYQQILGQGPKLLIQFQNNGVVDDSQLPKDRFSAERLKGVDSTLKIQPAKLEDSAVYLCASSLTSGGANEQFFGPGTRLTVL.

J is TRBJ2-1 and V is TRBV5-1, with a weak D call TRBD2 (6 bases). Germline CDR1 reads SGHRS; CDR2 reads YFSETQ. V was shortened by 9 bases and J by 6 bases, with 16 bases between the two germline ends. This CDR3 has 13 amino acids. CDR3 sequence reads: CATSTGLFNEQFF. CDR3 bases: TGCGCCACTTCGACGGGACTCTTCAATGAGCAGTTCTTC. Using reference TRBV5-1 and TRBJ2-1 for the parts outside the CDR3, the full variable domain is KAGVTQTPRYLIKTRGQQVTLSCSPISGHRSVSWYQQTPGQGLQFLFEYFSETQRNKGNFPGRFSGRQFSNSRSEMNVSTLELGDSALYLCATSTGLFNEQFFGPGTRLTVL.

About this clone itself: An end of the junction does not agree with germline; a read error may underlie this. This chain uses TRBV7-7 with TRBJ2-7; possible D gene TRBD2, 5 bases. Per the germline V gene, CDR1 is SSHAT and CDR2 is FNYEAQ (reference sequence). The CDR3 is 15 amino acids. CDR3 coding DNA: TGTGCTAGCAGCAATGGTATGCTAGCTGGCTACGAGCAGTACTTC. Its protein product is CASSNGMLAGYEQYF.

The rearrangement uses TRBV5-4 and TRBJ2-1; 7 bases are a match to TRBD1. Germline V gene sequence: CDR1 SGHNT, CDR2 YYREEE (reference sequence). The CDR3 has 15 amino acids. V shed 4 bases and J 6 bases; nucleotides not matched to a gene: 10. CDR3 amino acids: CASSVPGQRPNEQFF. Written as DNA, the CDR3 is TGTGCCAGCAGCGTACCGGGACAGAGGCCCAATGAGCAGTTCTTC.

CDR3 nucleotide sequence: TGTGCCAGCAGTTTATTCGGCCCGTCGGGGCAGTACTTC. It yields the protein CASSLFGPSGQYF. The chain combines TRBV28 with TRBJ2-7; D unresolved. Trimming left V 1 base short and J 9 bases short, with 13 bases between. The CDR3 has 13 residues. The V gene's germline CDR1 is MDHEN and CDR2 SYDVKM.

The V gene is TRBV4-1, the J gene TRBJ1-1, with 7 bases aligning to TRBD1. Germline V gives CDR1 MGHRA, CDR2 YSYEKL. The J segment lost 0 bases and the V segment lost 4 bases, leaving 8 bases of the junction unmatched. This CDR3 is 16 amino acids long. The CDR3 nucleotides are TGCGCCAGCAGCCCACCACAGGGGCTAATGAACACTGAAGCTTTCTTT. It codes for CASSPPQGLMNTEAFF.

The V gene is TRBV5-5, the J gene TRBJ1-1; no definite D call. This CDR3 is built from 15 residues. Germline assignment: CDR1 SGHKS and CDR2 YYEKEE (reference sequence). Trimming removed 4 bases from V and 4 bases from J, with 17 bases in between. The DNA of the CDR3 is TGTGCCAGCAGCCCCCACCCAACCCGCAGCACTGAAGCTTTCTTT. It yields the protein CASSPHPTRSTEAFF.

This rearrangement joins TRBV5-1 to TRBJ2-5; D remains ambiguous. The CDR3 runs to 13 residues. Germline CDR1 SGHRS, CDR2 YFSETQ. V shed 0 bases and J shed 2 bases, with 5 bases lying between them. CDR3 coding DNA: TGCGCCAGCAGCTTGGTCAGGCAAGAGACCCAGTACTTC. As protein: CASSLVRQETQYF.

This sequence joins TRBV4-3 and TRBJ2-4, with 15 bases that match TRBD2. V shed 4 bases and J 2 bases; nucleotides not matched to a gene: 9. The germline V gene has CDR1 LGHNA and CDR2 YSLEER. This CDR3 is 19 amino acids long. The CDR3: CASSLRTSGRAWTKNIQYF. In DNA form, the CDR3 reads TGCGCCAGCAGCCTCCGGACTAGCGGGAGGGCGTGGACCAAAAACATTCAGTACTTC.

The chain carries TRBV9 and TRBJ2-1, with D perhaps matching TRBD2 (5 bases). The CDR3 has 16 residues. V was clipped by 4 bases and J by 0 bases, with 14 bases between them. Per germline, CDR1 SGDLS and CDR2 YYNGEE. This CDR3 reads CASSPRGLSSYNEQFF. The CDR3 DNA follows: TGTGCCAGCAGCCCTCGAGGGCTCAGCTCCTACAATGAGCAGTTCTTC.

The rearrangement uses TRBV7-8 and TRBJ2-2; 10 bases align to TRBD2. Unmatched junction bases numbered 11, after V lost 2 bases and J lost 5 bases. The CDR3 is 18 amino acids. Germline-derived CDR1 and CDR2 are SGHVS and FQNEAQ. This CDR3 is CASSLRASGGPGTGELFF. CDR3 DNA sequence: TGTGCCAGCAGCTTACGGGCTAGCGGGGGCCCAGGGACCGGGGAGCTGTTTTTT. Together with reference TRBV7-8 and TRBJ2-2, the CDR3 gives the full variable domain: GAGVSQSPRYKVAKRGQDVALRCDPISGHVSLFWYQQALGQGPEFLTYFQNEAQLDKSGLPSDRFFAERPEGSVSTLKIQRTQQEDSAVYLCASSLRASGGPGTGELFFGEGSRLTVL.

The chain recombines TRBV7-2 with TRBJ2-3; D gene ambiguous. The CDR3 covers 14 residues. Trimming took off 5 bases at V and 4 bases at J, with 13 bases between the two ends. The germline V gene encodes CDR1 SGHTA and CDR2 FQGNSA. CDR3 residues: CASSPTFRADTQYF. Here the CDR3 DNA reads TGTGCCAGCAGCCCCACGTTCCGGGCAGATACGCAGTATTTT.

The chain combines TRBV6-5 with TRBJ2-7; D may be TRBD2 (7 bases). The CDR3 runs to 15 residues. The V gene lost 4 bases and the J gene lost 3 bases, with 16 bases spanning the gap. The V gene's germline CDR1 is MNHEY and CDR2 SVGAGI. The CDR3 region has the DNA TGTGCCAGCAGTTCCCTCCGGGGGGCCTTCTACGAGCAGTACTTC. This encodes CASSSLRGAFYEQYF.

The V and J genes are TRBV6-5 and TRBJ1-1; possible D gene TRBD1, 6 bases. This CDR3 spans 16 amino acids. Per the germline V gene, CDR1 is MNHEY and CDR2 is SVGAGI. V gave up 1 base and J gave up 1 base, with 13 bases separating them. The CDR3 loop is CASSYLTGVRNTEAFF. CDR3 coding DNA: TGTGCCAGCAGTTACTTGACAGGAGTCAGGAACACTGAAGCTTTCTTT.

V and J are TRBV30 and TRBJ1-2; D unresolved. Germline CDR1 GTSNPN, CDR2 SVGIG (reference sequence). V dropped 5 bases and J dropped 3 bases, with 10 bases sitting between them. CDR3 size: 12 residues. The CDR3 loop is CAWSRGDYGYTF. Here the CDR3 DNA reads TGTGCCTGGTCTCGGGGAGACTATGGCTACACCTTC.

This chain joins TRBV19 and TRBJ1-6; 8 bases line up with TRBD1. Germline V gene sequence: CDR1 LNHDA, CDR2 SQIVND (reference sequence). With 5 bases clipped from V and 10 bases from J, the junction kept 10 bases outside the gene matches. The CDR3 consists of 15 residues. CDR3 residues: CASSPRQGMGSPLHF. CDR3 DNA: TGTGCCAGTAGTCCCCGACAGGGGATGGGGTCACCCCTCCACTTT.

The chain links TRBV7-8 to TRBJ2-3; D is uncertain. Germline CDR1 SGHVS, CDR2 FQNEAQ. There are 15 residues in the CDR3. V was cut by 4 bases and J by 0 bases, with 11 bases left in between. Here the CDR3 reads CASSSRLVSTDTQYF. The CDR3 coding sequence is TGTGCCAGCAGCTCTCGACTGGTTAGCACAGATACGCAGTATTTT.